This T cell receptor beta chain was recorded in a study of T-cell reconstitution after alpha-beta-depleted transplantation in children. There are 14 residues in the CDR3. Looked up from germline, CDR1 is SGHRS and CDR2 is YFSETQ. The trim removed 2 bases at V and 3 bases at J, leaving 4 bases unmatched. The TCRbeta library was prepared with unique molecular identifiers. Using its own MiXCR run on the PCR reads, TCRdb lists one record per CDR3 protein. The table lists around 200,000 distinct CDR3 sequences, about 6.4% of them singletons. V is TRBV5-1 and J is TRBJ1-1; 7 bases are shared with TRBD1. This receptor was obtained from a human donor who donated a stem cell graft to a child with Wiskott-Aldrich syndrome. The material was PBMCs from the stem cell graft donor, obtained from the stem cell graft. CDR3 amino acids: CASSFRQGDTEAFF. CDR3 in DNA: TGCGCCAGCAGCTTTAGACAGGGCGACACTGAAGCTTTCTTT.